This is a list of T cell receptor beta chains from one sample in a study of radiation and T cells in renal cell carcinoma. Generated by immunoSEQ multiplex PCR, the TCRdb table keeps only in-frame clones and is missing some. The sample has 150,000 or so clones; 88% are singletons. The input for sequencing was blood, taken from a patient whose treatment included radiotherapy and nephrectomy. These receptors came from a woman in her forties or fifties with renal cell carcinoma. CDR3s include the opening cysteine and the closing phenylalanine or tryptophan. The D gene is left open where the match is weak. Some rows have no size entry. The others give once, few or many, or a class for an expanded clone.

cdr3_aa | cdr3_nt | clone_size | j_call | d_call | v_call
CASSKGDRVNNSPLHF | TGTGCCAGCAGCAAGGGGGACAGGGTGAATAATTCACCCCTCCACTTT | NA | TRBJ1-6 | NA | TRBV21-1
CASSATSTEAFF | TGTGCCAGCAGCGCTACCTCTACTGAAGCTTTCTTT | few | TRBJ1-1 | NA | TRBV7-9
CASSLGTGASGYGYTF | TGTGCCAGCAGCTTAGGGACAGGGGCTTCGGGCTATGGCTACACCTTC | NA | TRBJ1-2 | TRBD1 | TRBV7-2
CASGLVPGPNNEQFF | TGTGCTAGTGGTTTGGTTCCGGGACCGAACAATGAGCAGTTCTTC | NA | TRBJ2-1 | NA | TRBV12-5
CASSPPDRFAREAFF | TGTGCCAGCAGTCCCCCGGACAGGTTCGCCCGAGAAGCTTTCTTT | NA | TRBJ1-1 | TRBD1 | TRBV6-5
CASSAQGGGKAFF | TGTGCCAGCAGCGCACAGGGAGGGGGAAAAGCTTTCTTT | NA | TRBJ1-1 | NA | TRBV9
CASSQEMARTYEQYF | TGCGCCAGCAGCCAAGAGATGGCCAGAACCTACGAGCAGTACTTC | NA | TRBJ2-7 | NA | TRBV4-3
CASRQGSTNTEAFF | TGTGCCAGCAGACAGGGGTCGACTAACACTGAAGCTTTCTTT | NA | TRBJ1-1 | TRBD1 | TRBV6-6
CASTTEQGEAFF | TGTGCCAGCACTACGGAACAGGGTGAAGCTTTCTTT | once | TRBJ1-1 | NA | TRBV6-1
CASSTRAGDTEAFF | TGTGCCAGTAGTACGAGGGCGGGGGACACTGAAGCTTTCTTT | NA | TRBJ1-1 | NA | TRBV19
CASSVSGTTAADTQYF | TGTGCCAGCAGCGTCTCAGGTACAACTGCGGCAGATACGCAGTATTTT | once | TRBJ2-3 | NA | TRBV9
CASSRQGGDQYF | TGTGCCAGCTCACGCCAAGGGGGCGACCAGTACTTC | NA | TRBJ2-7 | TRBD1 | TRBV18
CSVEDGDRGKSGNTIYF | TGCAGCGTTGAAGATGGGGACAGGGGAAAGTCTGGAAACACCATATATTTT | NA | TRBJ1-3 | TRBD1 | TRBV29-1
CASSPDPGLAGFTGELFF | TGTGCCAGCAGCCCAGATCCGGGACTAGCGGGGTTCACCGGGGAGCTGTTTTTT | NA | TRBJ2-2 | TRBD2 | TRBV7-6
CASSPTGRALYEQYF | TGTGCCAGCAGCCCCACCGGCAGGGCCCTATACGAGCAGTACTTC | NA | TRBJ2-7 | NA | TRBV5-4
CASSNLYIATNEKLFF | TGTGCCAGCAGCAACCTCTACATTGCAACTAATGAAAAACTGTTTTTT | NA | TRBJ1-4 | NA | TRBV7-9
CASSQDTGTTEAFF | TGTGCCAGCAGCCAGGATACAGGGACCACTGAAGCTTTCTTT | NA | TRBJ1-1 | NA | TRBV4-2
CAWSVLSSNQPQHF | TGTGCCTGGAGTGTACTTAGTAGCAATCAGCCCCAGCATTTT | NA | TRBJ1-5 | NA | TRBV30
CASAVGAASEAFF | TGCGCCAGTGCAGTCGGGGCGGCCAGTGAAGCTTTCTTT | NA | TRBJ1-1 | NA | TRBV5-1
CASSLKYRGRYEQYF | TGTGCCAGCAGCTTAAAGTACAGGGGCAGGTACGAGCAGTACTTC | NA | TRBJ2-7 | TRBD1 | TRBV13
CASSGIRGTTEAFF | TGTGCCAGCAGCGGGATACGGGGTACCACTGAAGCTTTCTTT | NA | TRBJ1-1 | NA | TRBV7-9
CASSGGLRRGYTF | TGTGCCAGCAGTGGTGGGCTCCGTAGGGGCTACACCTTC | few | TRBJ1-2 | NA | TRBV25-1
CAISESEQPQHF | TGTGCCATCAGTGAGTCGGAACAGCCCCAGCATTTT | NA | TRBJ1-5 | NA | TRBV10-3
CASVPGGPNTEAFF | TGCGCCAGCGTACCCGGAGGGCCGAACACTGAAGCTTTCTTT | NA | TRBJ1-1 | NA | TRBV5-1
CASSMTGSTGELFF | TGTGCTAGCAGCATGACAGGGTCCACCGGGGAGCTGTTTTTT | NA | TRBJ2-2 | TRBD1 | TRBV7-7
CASSVQGHSNSPLHF | TGTGCCAGCTCCGTACAGGGTCATTCTAATTCACCCCTCCACTTT | NA | TRBJ1-6 | NA | TRBV6-1
CASSPELTSDTQYF | TGTGCCAGCAGTCCCGAACTTACGTCAGATACGCAGTATTTT | NA | TRBJ2-3 | NA | TRBV2
CASSLEGSGNTIYF | TGCGCCAGCAGCTTGGAGGGGTCTGGAAACACCATATATTTT | NA | TRBJ1-3 | NA | TRBV5-1
CASSFPDRGGEETQYF | TGTGCCAGCAGCTTTCCGGACAGGGGGGGAGAAGAGACCCAGTACTTC | once | TRBJ2-5 | TRBD1 | TRBV5-4
CAWKGQGVRTGELFF | TGTGCCTGGAAAGGACAGGGAGTTCGAACCGGGGAGCTGTTTTTT | NA | TRBJ2-2 | TRBD1 | TRBV30
CASSQERGDSPLHF | TGTGCCAGCAGCCAAGAAAGGGGGGATTCACCCCTCCACTTT | NA | TRBJ1-6 | NA | TRBV4-2
CASSPRSTGIAEAFF | TGTGCCAGCTCACCTAGATCGACAGGGATTGCTGAAGCTTTCTTT | NA | TRBJ1-1 | TRBD1 | TRBV18
CASSRDHYEKLFF | TGTGCCAGCAGCCGGGATCATTATGAAAAACTGTTTTTT | few | TRBJ1-4 | NA | TRBV11-2
CASSPGAGASTDTQYF | TGTGCCAGCTCACCAGGGGCAGGTGCTAGCACAGATACGCAGTATTTT | NA | TRBJ2-3 | NA | TRBV18
CASSPDGRPQHF | TGTGCCAGCTCACCCGACGGGCGTCCCCAGCATTTT | NA | TRBJ1-5 | NA | TRBV18
CASTLFDRPNQPQHF | TGTGCCAGTACCCTTTTCGACAGGCCCAATCAGCCCCAGCATTTT | NA | TRBJ1-5 | NA | TRBV19
CASSLGGLGTEAFF | TGTGCCAGCAGCCTAGGGGGGTTAGGCACTGAAGCTTTCTTT | NA | TRBJ1-1 | NA | TRBV28
CASKSAGARNTGELFF | TGCGCCAGCAAGTCGGCCGGCGCCCGGAACACCGGGGAGCTGTTTTTT | NA | TRBJ2-2 | NA | TRBV5-1
CASSSTGNPYNSPLHF | TGTGCCAGTAGTTCAACAGGGAATCCCTATAATTCACCCCTCCACTTT | NA | TRBJ1-6 | NA | TRBV19
CASSELAIYNEQFF | TGTGCCAGCAGTGAACTCGCCATCTACAATGAGCAGTTCTTC | few | TRBJ2-1 | NA | TRBV2
CASSLVWGGTTDTQYF | TGTGCCAGCAGCTTAGTCTGGGGGGGCACCACAGATACGCAGTATTTT | NA | TRBJ2-3 | NA | TRBV7-2
CASSLVGQGNQPQHF | TGTGCCAGCAGCTTAGTCGGGCAGGGTAATCAGCCCCAGCATTTT | NA | TRBJ1-5 | NA | TRBV7-2
CAWSRRGLGNQPQHF | TGTGCCTGGAGTCGGAGGGGGCTCGGTAATCAGCCCCAGCATTTT | NA | TRBJ1-5 | TRBD1 | TRBV30
CASSALRFSGNTIYF | TGTGCCAGCAGTGCGCTCAGATTCTCTGGAAACACCATATATTTT | NA | TRBJ1-3 | NA | TRBV25-1
CSVEFSQIQETQYF | TGCAGCGTTGAATTTAGCCAAATCCAAGAGACCCAGTACTTC | NA | TRBJ2-5 | NA | TRBV29-1
CASSQASLAFGYTF | TGTGCCAGCAGCCAAGCCAGTCTCGCGTTTGGCTACACCTTC | NA | TRBJ1-2 | NA | TRBV4-2
CASLGTLLYEQYF | TGTGCCAGCTTGGGGACGCTACTTTACGAGCAGTACTTC | NA | TRBJ2-7 | NA | TRBV2
CASSGPGTETSNYGYTF | TGTGCCAGCAGCGGTCCCGGGACAGAAACTTCTAACTATGGCTACACCTTC | NA | TRBJ1-2 | TRBD1 | TRBV7-2
CASSFSPGSTDTQYF | TGTGCCAGCAGCTTTTCGCCGGGAAGCACAGATACGCAGTATTTT | NA | TRBJ2-3 | NA | TRBV5-6
CASSEATGVLREKLFF | TGTGCCAGCAGTGAAGCAACCGGGGTCCTTAGGGAAAAACTGTTTTTT | once | TRBJ1-4 | NA | TRBV6-1
CASSSLTASTGELFF | TGCGCCAGCAGCTCCTTGACAGCGAGCACCGGGGAGCTGTTTTTT | NA | TRBJ2-2 | NA | TRBV5-1
CASSGNSGQPQHF | TGTGCCAGCAGTGGAAATTCCGGGCAGCCCCAGCATTTT | NA | TRBJ1-5 | NA | TRBV2
CASTLIHECQPQHF | TGCGCCAGCACCCTAATCCATGAATGCCAGCCCCAGCATTTT | NA | TRBJ1-5 | NA | TRBV23-1